This TCR beta chain was captured in a study of blood T cell repertoires in COVID-19. The wider study: Material from acute and convalescent COVID-19 was sourced from the United States, Italy and Spain. In each case, the material was cDNA or gDNA derived from T cells, B-cell-depleted T cells, or PBMCs.

Trimming took 5 bases from V and 2 from J; bases not matched to a gene: 14. There are 17 residues in the CDR3. Germline V gene data show CDR1 as SGHRS and CDR2 as YFSETQ. TCRdb's table, derived via immunoSEQ multiplex PCR, lists solely in-frame clones and lacks some. The table lists around 200,000 clones, 89% of them singletons. This sequence was found in a woman aged 35 to 49 with acute COVID-19. Source material: PBMCs or T cells enriched from blood (not recorded which). The chain joins TRBV5-1 to TRBJ1-1; 8 positions agree with TRBD1. CDR3 loop: CASRLSPVRGPNTEAFF. Written as DNA, the CDR3 is TGCGCCAGCAGATTGAGTCCGGTCAGGGGGCCCAACACTGAAGCTTTCTTT.